The sequence of this T cell receptor beta chain was determined in a study of T cell repertoires in cytomegalovirus infection. Study-level information: Public TCR beta signatures provided an indication of both CMV infection and a matching HLA type.

This clonotype was detected once. As yet, its antigen is unknown. TCRdb processed the reads anew with MiXCR; each CDR3 protein has one entry. The table records about 360,000 distinct CDR3 sequences, roughly 34% of them present only once. V dropped 6 bases and J dropped 2 bases, with 16 bases sitting between them. This CDR3 is 15 amino acids long. Germline assignment: CDR1 SEHNR and CDR2 FQNEAQ (reference sequence). The sequencing used cultured PBMCs, collected from culture after CMV antigen stimulation. The chain has TRBV7-9 and TRBJ1-1; D perhaps matches TRBD1 (6 bases). The sequence came from a human donor in good health (CMV status not recorded). Some clones in this sample may be carry-over from other donors' samples. CDR3: CASRGDKGANTEAFF. In DNA form, the CDR3 reads TGTGCCAGCAGGGGGGACAAAGGAGCTAACACTGAAGCTTTCTTT. The full variable domain, in which reference TRBV7-9 and TRBJ1-1 provide the parts outside the CDR3, is DTGVSQNPRHKITKRGQNVTFRCDPISEHNRLYWYRQTLGQGPEFLTYFQNEAQLEKSRLLSDRFSAERPKGSFSTLEIQRTEQGDSAMYLCASRGDKGANTEAFFGQGTRLTVV.